One sample yielded the 20 T cell receptor beta chains listed below, sequenced in a study of T cells in Graves' hyperthyroidism and ophthalmopathy. Researchers took RNA transcripts and amplified the TCR beta CDR3 regions from them. When the TCR CDR3 underwent first-round RT-PCR, the HTBI primer set was used. Using its own MiXCR run on the multiplex PCR reads, TCRdb lists one record per CDR3 protein. The data show roughly 630,000 distinct CDR3 sequences, 15% to 18% seen once. The sample was blood. Receptors originate from a woman aged 25 to 39 with Graves' hyperthyroidism.

This chain links TRBV18 with TRBJ2-1; TRBD2 might be the D (6 bases). Trimming removed 0 bases from V and 8 bases from J, with 11 bases in between. CDR3 length equals 14 residues. CDR1 and CDR2 (germline): KGHSH, LQKENI. The CDR3 is CASSPPSGSDEQFF. Here the CDR3 DNA reads TGTGCCAGCTCACCACCATCCGGGAGCGATGAGCAGTTCTTC. The variable domain in full, completed from reference TRBV18 and TRBJ2-1, reads NAGVMQNPRHLVRRRGQEARLRCSPMKGHSHVYWYRQLPEEGLKFMVYLQKENIIDESGMPKERFSAEFPKEGPSILRIQQVVRGDSAAYFCASSPPSGSDEQFFGPGTRLTVL.

This clonotype was seen repeatedly, ten times or more. V usage is TRBV6-2 or TRBV6-3 and J usage is TRBJ1-1; D is undetermined. Trimming left V 8 bases short and J 0 bases short, with 16 bases between. CDR1 is MNHEY and CDR2 is SVGEGT in the germline V gene. There are 15 residues in the CDR3. For the CDR3, the DNA is TGTGCCAGCGTCCCCGGCGCAGGCTTGAACACTGAAGCTTTCTTT. It encodes CASVPGAGLNTEAFF.

This clonotype was found many times. The chain couples TRBV7-3 to TRBJ2-2, with 9 positions matching TRBD2. The CDR3 has 17 residues. Germline values: CDR1 SGHTA, CDR2 FQGTGA. The J segment lost 5 bases and the V segment lost 0 bases, leaving 7 bases of the junction unmatched. The CDR3 reads CASSLTSSGSRTGELFF. CDR3 DNA: TGTGCCAGCAGCTTAACGAGTAGCGGGAGTCGAACCGGGGAGCTGTTTTTT.

This clonotype was counted ten times or more. V usage is TRBV11-2 and J usage is TRBJ2-7; TRBD2 matches 10 bases. Germline trimming cut 2 bases from V and 2 bases from J; bases unmatched to any gene: 3. The germline CDR1 and CDR2 sequences are SGHAT and FQNNGV. CDR3 length: 15 amino acids. Written as DNA, the CDR3 is TGTGCCAGCAGCTTACTAGCGGGAGACCCCTACGAGCAGTACTTC. Its protein product is CASSLLAGDPYEQYF. The entire variable domain, with the rest obtained from reference TRBV11-2 and TRBJ2-7, is as follows: EAGVAQSPRYKIIEKRQSVAFWCNPISGHATLYWYQQILGQGPKLLIQFQNNGVVDDSQLPKDRFSAERLKGVDSTLKIQPAKLEDSAVYLCASSLLAGDPYEQYFGPGTRLTVT.

CDR3 loop: CASSPLQTAGVYGYTF. CDR3 in DNA: TGTGCCAGCAGCCCATTGCAAACGGCAGGGGTCTATGGCTACACCTTC. The chain has TRBV3-1 and TRBJ1-2; a possible D gene is TRBD1 (6 bases). CDR1 is LGHDT, CDR2 YNNKEL, per germline (reference sequence). Trimming took 4 bases from V and 4 from J, leaving 19 bases between them. This CDR3 comprises 16 residues.

This clonotype was recorded many times. The V and J genes are TRBV28 and TRBJ1-1, with D unresolved. Trimming stripped 8 bases from V and 0 bases from J, with 13 bases between. CDR3 length: 14 residues. Germline V CDR1 and CDR2: MDHEN, SYDVKM. The CDR3 loop is CASVGNLMNTEAFF. DNA for the CDR3: TGTGCCAGCGTTGGGAACCTAATGAACACTGAAGCTTTCTTT.

V is TRBV3-1 and J is TRBJ2-1; 7 bases agree with TRBD2. V trimming: 4 bases; J trimming: 8 bases; junction bases outside the gene matches: 14. The germline gives CDR1 LGHDT, CDR2 YNNKEL (reference sequence). CDR3 length: 16 residues. The CDR3 DNA follows: TGTGCCAGCAGCCCTCTCGGGAGGACCGTCTTGTATGAGCAGTTCTTC. Translating gives CASSPLGRTVLYEQFF.

The sample holds a few counts of this clonotype. J is TRBJ2-1 and V is TRBV7-3; D remains unclear. The V and J ends lost 3 bases and 7 bases respectively, with 13 bases between them. CDR3 length: 14 amino acids. CDR1 and CDR2 (germline): SGHTA, FQGTGA. This chain's CDR3 is CASSLQGLGNEQFF. The CDR3 coding sequence is TGTGCCAGCAGCTTGCAAGGGTTGGGGAATGAGCAGTTCTTC.

This clonotype was observed a handful of times. The J gene is TRBJ2-1, the V gene TRBV20-1, with D unresolved. CDR3 length: 11 amino acids. V lost 1 base and J lost 7, with 5 bases in between. Germline CDR1 reads DFQATT; CDR2 reads SNEGSKA (reference sequence). This CDR3 reads CSARGWNEQFF. CDR3 sequence (DNA): TGCAGTGCTAGAGGTTGGAATGAGCAGTTCTTC.

This clonotype was recorded many times. In DNA, the CDR3 is TGTGCCAGCAGCTCTCCCCCCTCCTACGAGCAGTACTTC. Protein sequence: CASSSPPSYEQYF. The chain has TRBV7-3 and TRBJ2-7; D remains ambiguous. Germline assignment: CDR1 SGHTA and CDR2 FQGTGA. V gave up 4 bases and J gave up 0 bases, with 7 bases separating them. There are 13 residues in the CDR3.

This clonotype was seen a handful of times. This chain uses TRBV20-1 with TRBJ2-1; 9 positions match TRBD2. CDR3 length equals 15 residues. Per germline, CDR1 DFQATT and CDR2 SNEGSKA (reference sequence). V shed 5 bases and J 10 bases; nucleotides not matched to a gene: 15. CDR3 sequence reads: CSAGSGSKGWSEQFF. CDR3 nucleotides: TGCAGTGCTGGTAGCGGGAGTAAAGGGTGGAGCGAGCAGTTCTTC.

This clonotype was seen more than once but under ten times. The gene calls are TRBV10-3 and TRBJ2-1; weak D call: TRBD1 (5 bases). Germline V gene lookup returns CDR1 ENHRY and CDR2 SYGVKD. V lost 4 bases and J lost 9, with 13 bases in between. This CDR3 region has 13 residues. Here the CDR3 DNA reads TGTGCCATCAGTGCAAAGGTCCAGGGTGAGCAGTTCTTC. Protein: CAISAKVQGEQFF.

The rearrangement joins TRBV5-1 to TRBJ2-1; 11 bases agree with TRBD2. CDR3 length: 16 residues. Germline CDR1 is SGHRS and CDR2 is YFSETQ. Trimming removed 0 bases from V and 8 bases from J; junction bases left unmatched: 7. The CDR3 loop is CASSLGNGLAGDEQFF. In DNA, the CDR3 is TGCGCCAGCAGCTTGGGGAATGGACTAGCGGGCGATGAGCAGTTCTTC.

The CDR3 DNA follows: TGCGCCAGCAGCCCCTGGACAGGGGGCGCCGCTGGGGCCAACGTCCTGACTTTC. Amino acid sequence: CASSPWTGGAAGANVLTF. The chain uses TRBV5-1 and TRBJ2-6, with 11 bases identical to TRBD1. V was pared by 4 bases and J by 2 bases, with 8 bases of the junction left unmatched. Germline loops: CDR1 SGHRS, CDR2 YFSETQ. The CDR3 totals 18 residues.

This clonotype was recorded at least ten times. This chain joins TRBV3-1 and TRBJ2-7, with D possibly being TRBD2 (5 bases). Germline V gene sequence: CDR1 LGHDT, CDR2 YNNKEL (reference sequence). The CDR3 has 16 amino acids. The germline V and J ends were trimmed by 1 base and 2 bases, with 15 bases remaining between them. In DNA, the CDR3 is TGTGCCAGCAGCCAAGTTAATCGCCTAGCTCCCTACGAGCAGTACTTC. It yields the protein CASSQVNRLAPYEQYF.

The V call is TRBV12-3 or TRBV12-4, the J call TRBJ1-3, with 8 nucleotides matching TRBD1. This CDR3 is 16 amino acids long. V dropped 0 bases and J dropped 2; count of bases not matched to a gene: 3. DNA for the CDR3: TGTGCCAGCAGTTTAGCGGACAGGGTCGCTGGAAACACCATATATTTT. Its protein product is CASSLADRVAGNTIYF.

This clonotype has ten or more counts. The CDR3 here is CASSPSVGELFF. Here the CDR3 DNA reads TGTGCCAGCAGTCCTAGCGTCGGGGAGCTGTTTTTT. This chain links TRBV11-3 with TRBJ2-2; D possibly corresponds to TRBD2 (6 bases). Germline CDR1 SGHNT, CDR2 YENEEA. There are 12 residues in the CDR3. V was clipped by 6 bases and J by 7 bases, with 9 bases between them.

As to this clonotype: A junction end diverges from the germline sequence, so it may reflect a read error. The chain combines TRBV10-3 with TRBJ2-7; possibly TRBD1 or TRBD2 for D (6 bases each). The CDR3 consists of 14 residues. Germline loops: CDR1 ENHRY, CDR2 SYGVKD. The CDR3 protein is CAVSASRGPYEQYF. In nucleotides, the CDR3 is TGTGCCGTCAGTGCGAGTCGGGGGCCCTACGAGCAGTACTTC.

This clonotype was seen at least ten times. This chain uses TRBV24-1 with TRBJ2-7; D is ambiguous. CDR3 length equals 13 residues. V gave up 4 bases and J gave up 4 bases, with 10 bases separating them. Germline V lookup: CDR1 KGHDR, CDR2 SFDVKD. CDR3 in amino acids: CATSDLALYEQYF. CDR3 DNA: TGTGCCACCAGTGACCTGGCCCTTTACGAGCAGTACTTC.

V usage is TRBV11-2 and J usage is TRBJ2-7; D is perhaps TRBD1 (5 bases). V was clipped by 3 bases and J by 7 bases, with 16 bases between them. Germline V gene data show CDR1 as SGHAT and CDR2 as FQNNGV. CDR3 length: 14 residues. This CDR3 is CASSFRQSTNEQYF. The CDR3 region has the DNA TGTGCCAGCAGCTTCCGACAGTCCACAAATGAGCAGTACTTC.